This T cell receptor beta chain was sequenced during a study of T cell changes during pregnancy in multiple sclerosis. Profiling relied on immunoSEQ multiplex PCR, and the TCRdb table lists in-frame clones only, not all of them. The sample contains about 44,000 clones, 94% of which appear only once. Trimming took off 4 bases at V and 7 bases at J, with 9 bases between the two ends. The V gene's germline CDR1 is SGHDT and CDR2 YYEEEE. This CDR3 region has 11 residues. This TCR came from a female donor with multiple sclerosis, enrolled in a pregnancy study. The sequenced sample was CD4+ T cells from peripheral blood mononuclear cells, obtained in the first trimester of pregnancy. V gene TRBV5-6 combines with J gene TRBJ2-7; D gene uncertain. The chain's CDR3 is CASSRSMEQYF. In DNA, the CDR3 is TGTGCCAGCAGCCGCAGTATGGAGCAGTACTTC.